These 10 T cell receptor beta chains were sequenced from one sample in a study of human T cells and chemical hapten exposure (dated by TCRdb to the early 2020s). Libraries were constructed by RACE. Sequencing relied on a NextSeq 500. TCRdb reprocessed the public reads (quality trimming at Q25 with fastp, clone calling with MiXCR) and kept in-frame beta chains. Entries that share a CDR3 protein sequence are merged under the most common genes and DNA. This sample holds approximately 80,000 distinct CDR3 sequences; roughly 15% were observed only once. The top ten clones comprise over 3.5% of the sample. The sample's time point label, decoded: pre-sensitization, week 0. The meaning of the sample's treatment or condition label: therapeutic diphenylcyclopropenone sensitization with weekly scalp DPC. The source material was whole blood, sampled in connection with sensitization to the hapten diphenylcyclopropenone (DPC). Receptors were obtained from a woman in her 50s with alopecia areata. Some clones in this sample may be carry-over from other donors' samples.

J is TRBJ1-6 and V is TRBV29-1; no clear D. Between the trimmed V and J ends, which lost 4 bases and 5 bases, there was a span of 9 bases. This CDR3 comprises 13 residues. Germline V CDR1 and CDR2: SQVTM, ANQGSEA. CDR3 sequence: CSVGVLDNSPLHF. CDR3 sequence (DNA): TGCAGCGTTGGGGTTTTGGATAATTCACCCCTCCACTTT.

J is TRBJ2-7 and V is TRBV30; no clear D gene. V was cut by 1 base and J by 0 bases, with 4 bases left in between. Per germline, CDR1 GTSNPN and CDR2 SVGIG (reference sequence). The CDR3 totals 12 residues. CDR3 in DNA: TGTGCCTGGAGTGAAACCTCCTACGAGCAGTACTTC. Translation gives CAWSETSYEQYF.

This clonotype was picked up a small number of times. The CDR3 DNA sequence: TGTGCCAGCAGTTCCACGGGGGTACGTGGAAACACCATATATTTT. Protein: CASSSTGVRGNTIYF. This rearrangement joins TRBV6-5 to TRBJ1-3; D may be TRBD1 (5 bases). The V gene lost 4 bases and the J gene lost 3 bases, with 13 bases spanning the gap. This CDR3 region has 15 residues. Germline CDR1 MNHEY, CDR2 SVGAGI.

The V gene is TRBV18, the J gene TRBJ2-5; D is unclear. Germline values: CDR1 KGHSH, CDR2 LQKENI. CDR3 length: 13 residues. V lost 1 base to trimming and J lost 3 bases, with 6 bases between them. CDR3 coding DNA: TGTGCCAGCTCACCACAACGCGAAGAGACCCAGTACTTC. As protein: CASSPQREETQYF. The whole variable domain, remainder taken from reference TRBV18 and TRBJ2-5, is NAGVMQNPRHLVRRRGQEARLRCSPMKGHSHVYWYRQLPEEGLKFMVYLQKENIIDESGMPKERFSAEFPKEGPSILRIQQVVRGDSAAYFCASSPQREETQYFGPGTRLLVL.

The gene calls are TRBV4-2 and TRBJ2-7; TRBD1 matches 9 bases. The V segment lost 2 bases and the J segment 6 bases; nucleotides outside the gene matches: 5. Germline loops: CDR1 LGHNA, CDR2 YNFKEQ. The CDR3 spans 14 residues. The DNA for the CDR3 is TGTGCCAGCAGCCAACCGGGACAGGGACCCGAGCAGTACTTC. Its protein is CASSQPGQGPEQYF.

This clonotype came up many times. This chain connects TRBV3-1 to TRBJ2-1; D is unresolved. CDR1 LGHDT and CDR2 YNNKEL come from the germline V gene (reference sequence). V was cut by 4 bases and J by 8 bases, with 18 bases left in between. This CDR3 region has 15 residues. CDR3 protein: CASSPGRLVTDEQFF. The CDR3 DNA sequence: TGTGCCAGCAGCCCGGGCCGCCTTGTAACGGATGAGCAGTTCTTC.

This clonotype was observed many times. This sequence joins TRBV29-1 and TRBJ1-4; D remains unclear. Germline lookup yields CDR1 SQVTM and CDR2 ANQGSEA. V lost 5 bases to trimming and J lost 0 bases, with 7 bases between them. The CDR3 runs to 13 residues. CDR3 amino acids: CSVLTATNEKLFF. CDR3 nucleotide sequence: TGCAGCGTTCTGACGGCAACTAATGAAAAACTGTTTTTT.

This clonotype showed up just once. This rearrangement joins TRBV28 to TRBJ1-2; D is unresolved. This CDR3 comprises 13 residues. V was clipped by 7 bases and J by 2 bases, with 11 bases between them. Germline-derived CDR1 and CDR2 are MDHEN and SYDVKM. As DNA, the CDR3 is TGTGCCAGCATCGCAGGCGTCAACTATGGCTACACCTTC. Amino acid sequence: CASIAGVNYGYTF.

V and J are TRBV7-2 and TRBJ2-1, with a possible D match to TRBD1 (5 bases). Trimming left V 1 base short and J 0 bases short, with 13 bases between. The CDR3 spans 17 residues. CDR1 is SGHTA and CDR2 is FQGNSA in the germline V gene. DNA of the CDR3: TGTGCCAGCAGCTTAGTTCCAGGGCGGAACTCCTACAATGAGCAGTTCTTC. It encodes CASSLVPGRNSYNEQFF.

The genes are TRBV5-1 and TRBJ2-2; TRBD1 matches at 7 bases. Trimming removed 5 bases from V and 4 bases from J; junction bases left unmatched: 5. The germline gives CDR1 SGHRS, CDR2 YFSETQ. The CDR3 has 14 amino acids. The CDR3 DNA reads TGCGCCAGCAGACGGGACAGCTTCACCGGGGAGCTGTTTTTT. Encoded protein: CASRRDSFTGELFF.